The 4 T cell receptor beta chains below were found in one sample sequenced in a study of shared clonotypes between healthy human individuals. The table came from immunoSEQ multiplex PCR; TCRdb's copy has only in-frame clones and leaves some out. The repertoire holds some 1,100,000 clones, with 70% to 80% as singletons. Sequencing was performed on memory CD4+ T cells from PBMCs. Subset: CD45RA-negative fraction. These receptors were taken from a man between 18 and 29 years old in good health. Some clones in this sample may be carry-over from other donors' samples.

A remark on this clone: Other DNA sequences within the sample encode an identical CDR3. The chain combines TRBV28 with TRBJ2-7; TRBD1 might be the D (6 bases). Germline V CDR1 and CDR2: MDHEN, SYDVKM. With 5 bases removed from V and 7 bases from J, the gap between germline ends came to 12 bases. The CDR3 contains 12 residues. CDR3 sequence: CASSRTVGEQYF. CDR3 in DNA: TGTGCCAGCAGTCGGACAGTCGGGGAGCAGTACTTC.

This sequence joins TRBV18 and TRBJ1-1; D is perhaps TRBD1 (5 bases). Germline CDR1 reads KGHSH; CDR2 reads LQKENI. The CDR3 is made up of 17 amino acids. Between the trimmed V and J ends, which lost 1 base and 3 bases, there was a span of 18 bases. DNA for the CDR3: TGTGCCAGCTCACCACAAGCCCGGGTAGGGGCTGACACTGAAGCTTTCTTT. It yields the protein CASSPQARVGADTEAFF.

The chain links TRBV5-1 to TRBJ2-3; D gene uncertain. With 3 bases removed from V and 6 bases from J, the gap between germline ends came to 14 bases. CDR1 and CDR2 from the germline V gene are SGHRS and YFSETQ. The CDR3 totals 14 residues. CDR3 sequence: CASSSPSSADTQYF. As DNA, the CDR3 is TGCGCCAGCAGCTCGCCCTCCTCGGCGGATACGCAGTATTTT.

This clone is a singleton in its sample. This sequence joins TRBV5-5 and TRBJ2-7, with D possibly being TRBD1 (5 bases). The V and J ends lost 10 bases and 7 bases respectively, with 18 bases between them. The CDR3 consists of 12 residues. Germline V lookup: CDR1 SGHKS, CDR2 YYEKEE (reference sequence). In DNA, the CDR3 is TGTGCCTCGGGCAGGGCTGTGGGAGAGCAGTACTTC. Protein sequence: CASGRAVGEQYF. Using reference TRBV5-5 and TRBJ2-7 for the parts outside the CDR3, the full variable domain is DAGVTQSPTHLIKTRGQQVTLRCSPISGHKSVSWYQQVLGQGPQFIFQYYEKEERGRGNFPDRFSARQFPNYSSELNVNALLLGDSALYLCASGRAVGEQYFGPGTRLTVT.